Each of the 25 T cell receptor beta chains below was sequenced from the same sample in a study of identical twins. TCRdb called the 5' RACE reads again in MiXCR, with one record for every CDR3 protein. Of approximately 700,000 distinct CDR3 sequences listed, 6.1% are singletons. Sample: naive T cells sorted from blood. These receptors originate from a man younger than 35 in good health.

This clonotype was seen ten or more times. V is TRBV6-6 and J is TRBJ2-7; D remains unclear. Per the germline V gene, CDR1 is MNHNY and CDR2 is SVGAGI (reference sequence). Trimming cost V 5 bases and J 6 bases, with 14 bases left between them. The CDR3 consists of 13 residues. For the CDR3, the DNA is TGTGCCAGCAGTCTCGGGCCAACGGGCGAGCAGTACGTC. Amino acid sequence: CASSLGPTGEQYV.

At least ten counts were recorded for this clonotype. The chain is built from TRBV7-2 and TRBJ2-3, with 10 bases fitting TRBD2. Germline CDR1 reads SGHTA; CDR2 reads FQGNSA. The CDR3 loop spans 15 amino acids. V was pared by 2 bases and J by 5 bases, with 4 bases of the junction left unmatched. The CDR3: CASSLLAGGGDTQYF. In DNA form, the CDR3 reads TGTGCCAGCAGCTTATTAGCGGGAGGCGGAGATACGCAGTATTTT.

The table lists this clonotype with many counts. V usage is TRBV29-1 and J usage is TRBJ1-4, with unresolved D. V gave up 3 bases and J gave up 6 bases, with 2 bases separating them. Germline CDR1 reads SQVTM; CDR2 reads ANQGSEA. The CDR3 consists of 10 residues. Here the CDR3 reads CSVDDEKLFF. The CDR3 coding sequence is TGCAGCGTTGATGATGAAAAACTGTTTTTT.

This clonotype was observed at least ten times. The chain couples TRBV12-3 or TRBV12-4 to TRBJ1-2; D ambiguous. The CDR3 runs to 12 residues. The V end was cut by 7 bases, the J end by 8 bases, with 14 bases between. CDR3: CASTPVAEGYTF. CDR3 nucleotide sequence: TGTGCCAGCACTCCGGTAGCGGAGGGCTACACCTTC.

This clonotype was detected ten times or more. The genes are TRBV7-2 and TRBJ1-5, with 9 positions matching TRBD1. Germline values: CDR1 SGHTA, CDR2 FQGNSA. This CDR3 has 14 residues. The trim removed 5 bases at V and 7 bases at J, leaving 6 bases unmatched. The CDR3 bases are TGTGCCAGCAGCCCACGGACAGGGGAACAGCCCCAGCATTTT. Its translation: CASSPRTGEQPQHF.

The chain links TRBV12-3 or TRBV12-4 to TRBJ2-2; D perhaps matches TRBD2 (6 bases). Trimming shortened V by 7 bases and J by 1 base, and 19 bases separated the two germline ends. This CDR3 has 17 amino acids. This CDR3 is CASTLRAGQGNTGELFF. CDR3 bases: TGTGCCAGCACCCTGAGGGCGGGGCAGGGGAACACCGGGGAGCTGTTTTTT.

This clonotype showed up just a few times. This chain joins TRBV10-3 and TRBJ2-1; TRBD2 agrees at 7 bases. CDR1 and CDR2 from the germline V gene are ENHRY and SYGVKD. V was pared by 1 base and J by 6 bases, with 6 bases of the junction left unmatched. The CDR3 has 15 residues. CDR3: CAISEFSGPVNEQFF. Here the CDR3 DNA reads TGTGCCATCAGTGAGTTTAGCGGGCCCGTCAATGAGCAGTTCTTC.

The sample holds a few counts of this clonotype. This chain uses TRBV20-1 with TRBJ2-7, with unresolved D. Trimming removed 5 bases at V and 0 bases at J, with 11 bases between. CDR1 and CDR2 (germline): DFQATT, SNEGSKA (reference sequence). CDR3 size: 13 residues. The CDR3 loop is CSAPQEYSYEQYF. CDR3 sequence (DNA): TGCAGTGCTCCCCAGGAGTACTCCTACGAGCAGTACTTC.

The rearrangement uses TRBV14 and TRBJ2-1; 7 nucleotides match TRBD2. This CDR3 is built from 15 residues. With V trimmed by 1 base and J by 6 bases, 6 bases remained unmatched. Germline loops: CDR1 SGHDN, CDR2 FVKESK. CDR3 nucleotide sequence: TGTGCCAGCAGCCAAGTGGCGGGAGCGGGCAATGAGCAGTTCTTC. This sequence encodes CASSQVAGAGNEQFF.

This clonotype occurred many times. This chain joins TRBV28 and TRBJ1-2; 8 bases match TRBD1. Per the germline V gene, CDR1 is MDHEN and CDR2 is SYDVKM. J lost 0 bases, V lost 6 bases, and 6 bases had no gene match. The CDR3 sequence is 15 residues long. The CDR3 sequence: CASSERGQANYGYTF. CDR3 DNA sequence: TGTGCCAGCAGCGAGAGGGGACAGGCTAACTATGGCTACACCTTC.

In this sample, this clonotype turned up many times. The chain employs TRBV29-1 and TRBJ1-2; D is possibly TRBD1 (5 bases). The CDR3 is 14 amino acids. Germline lookup yields CDR1 SQVTM and CDR2 ANQGSEA. Trimming took off 4 bases at V and 4 bases at J, with 16 bases between the two ends. CDR3 sequence reads: CSVGPRGAGYGYTF. The CDR3 coding sequence is TGCAGCGTTGGGCCCCGGGGCGCGGGCTATGGCTACACCTTC. The full variable domain, in which reference TRBV29-1 and TRBJ1-2 provide the parts outside the CDR3, is SAVISQKPSRDICQRGTSLTIQCQVDSQVTMMFWYRQQPGQSLTLIATANQGSEATYESGFVIDKFPISRPNLTFSTLTVSNMSPEDSSIYLCSVGPRGAGYGYTFGSGTRLTVV.

The CDR3 nucleotides are TGTGCCAGCAGGGCGGCAGGGGGTAGCAATCAGCCCCAGCATTTT. Amino acid sequence: CASRAAGGSNQPQHF. The genes are TRBV12-3 or TRBV12-4 and TRBJ1-5, with 7 nucleotides matching TRBD1. This CDR3 contains 15 residues. J lost 0 bases, V lost 6 bases, and 5 bases had no gene match.

This clonotype was recorded many times. This chain links TRBV24-1 with TRBJ1-1; D is possibly TRBD1 (6 bases). V was trimmed by 3 bases and J by 11 bases, leaving 18 bases between them. The germline V gene has CDR1 KGHDR and CDR2 SFDVKD. This CDR3 region has 14 residues. CDR3: CATSDPRRGTGAFF. CDR3 coding DNA: TGTGCCACCAGTGATCCCCGTAGGGGGACCGGGGCTTTCTTT.

The rearrangement joins TRBV20-1 to TRBJ1-1, with TRBD1 identical over 7 bases. With V trimmed by 6 bases and J by 1 base, 8 bases remained unmatched. Germline-derived CDR1 and CDR2 are DFQATT and SNEGSKA (reference sequence). The CDR3 runs 14 residues. CDR3 nucleotide sequence: TGCAGTGCCAAGGGGACAGTAAAGAACACTGAAGCTTTCTTT. This codes for CSAKGTVKNTEAFF.

The genes are TRBV30 and TRBJ2-3; the match to TRBD1 covers 8 bases. Germline trimming cut 1 base from V and 4 bases from J; bases unmatched to any gene: 10. The CDR3 length is 16 residues. CDR1 and CDR2 (germline): GTSNPN, SVGIG (reference sequence). The CDR3, as DNA: TGTGCCTGGAGTGGTCGACAGGGGTTTTTCGCAGATACGCAGTATTTT. Translation gives CAWSGRQGFFADTQYF. Full variable domain (outside the CDR3, taken from reference TRBV30 and TRBJ2-3): SQTIHQWPATLVQPVGSPLSLECTVEGTSNPNLYWYRQAAGRGLQLLFYSVGIGQISSEVPQNLSASRPQDRQFILSSKKLLLSDSGFYLCAWSGRQGFFADTQYFGPGTRLTVL.

The DNA for the CDR3 is TGTGCCAGCTCACCATCAACCACAGCATCTAATCAGCCCCAGCATTTT. Translating gives CASSPSTTASNQPQHF. This sequence joins TRBV18 and TRBJ1-5; D gene uncertain. The CDR3 contains 16 residues. Germline values: CDR1 KGHSH, CDR2 LQKENI. V was clipped by 2 bases and J by 4 bases, with 15 bases between them.

This clonotype was recorded many times. In nucleotides, the CDR3 is TGCGCCAGCAGCTTGGGACTAGCGGGGGGAGCTTACGAGCAGTACGTC. Translated, it gives CASSLGLAGGAYEQYV. The chain carries TRBV5-1 and TRBJ2-7; TRBD2 matches at 13 bases. The germline V gene encodes CDR1 SGHRS and CDR2 YFSETQ. V was pared by 0 bases and J by 4 bases, with 4 bases of the junction left unmatched. This CDR3 is 16 amino acids long.

This clonotype has a count of ten or more. This chain links TRBV12-3 or TRBV12-4 with TRBJ2-1, with 7 bases that match TRBD1. The CDR3 spans 12 residues. V shed 6 bases and J 5 bases; nucleotides not matched to a gene: 1. CDR3 DNA: TGTGCCAGCAGAGGGACAGACAATGAGCAGTTCTTC. This sequence encodes CASRGTDNEQFF.

This clonotype was seen more than once but under ten times. An end of the junction differs from the germline gene, which may be a read error. V usage is TRBV11-2 and J usage is TRBJ1-3; D possibly corresponds to TRBD1 (5 bases). Germline CDR1 SGHAT, CDR2 FQNNGV. The CDR3 covers 11 residues. The CDR3, as DNA: TGTGCCAGCAGCACAGGAAACCCCATATATTTT. It is translated as CASSTGNPIYF.

This clonotype was observed a handful of times. V gene TRBV7-8 combines with J gene TRBJ2-2, with 7 bases aligning to TRBD2. The CDR3 loop spans 14 amino acids. Germline V gene lookup returns CDR1 SGHVS and CDR2 FQNEAQ. The V and J ends lost 3 bases and 6 bases, in that order; junction bases with no gene match: 4. The CDR3 loop is CASSFRAGPGELFF. CDR3 nucleotide sequence: TGTGCCAGCAGCTTTCGAGCGGGACCCGGGGAGCTGTTTTTT.

This clonotype was found many times. The chain has TRBV10-3 and TRBJ2-1, with 12 bases matching TRBD2. V lost 7 bases, J lost 5 bases, and 3 bases stayed unmatched. The CDR3 is 14 residues long. Germline-derived CDR1 and CDR2 are ENHRY and SYGVKD. The CDR3 spells CAITRTSGDNEQFF. CDR3 coding DNA: TGTGCCATCACGCGGACTAGCGGGGACAATGAGCAGTTCTTC.

This clonotype was detected many times. This chain connects TRBV7-8 to TRBJ1-5; tentatively, D is TRBD1 (5 bases). The CDR3 spans 14 residues. CDR1 is SGHVS, CDR2 FQNEAQ, per germline. V lost 4 bases, J lost 7 bases, and 14 bases lay in between. The CDR3, as DNA: TGTGCCAGCAGCTACCGGGGCCCGGAGCAGCCCCAGCATTTT. Translation gives CASSYRGPEQPQHF.

This clonotype was observed a few times. This chain uses TRBV20-1 with TRBJ2-5; tentatively, D is TRBD1 (6 bases). V was cut by 0 bases and J by 4 bases, with 15 bases left in between. Germline V gene sequence: CDR1 DFQATT, CDR2 SNEGSKA (reference sequence). The CDR3 is 15 residues long. CDR3 protein: CSARDQTGSRETQYF. For the CDR3, the DNA is TGCAGTGCTAGAGACCAAACAGGGTCTAGAGAGACCCAGTACTTC.

This rearrangement joins TRBV24-1 to TRBJ2-2, with D unresolved. The V gene lost 5 bases and the J gene lost 3 bases, with 9 bases spanning the gap. The CDR3 runs 14 residues. Germline CDR1 and CDR2: KGHDR and SFDVKD. CDR3 sequence (DNA): TGTGCCACCAGTGTAACGGCTTACACCGGGGAGCTGTTTTTT. This encodes CATSVTAYTGELFF.

This clonotype appeared many times. The V and J genes are TRBV7-8 and TRBJ2-7; D not resolved. Per germline, CDR1 SGHVS and CDR2 FQNEAQ. CDR3 length: 11 amino acids. Trimming pared 6 bases from V and 4 bases from J, leaving 7 bases between. The CDR3 here is CASRLGYEQYF. CDR3 DNA: TGTGCCAGCAGGCTCGGGTACGAGCAGTACTTC.